Listed below are T cell receptor beta chains from one sample, sequenced in a study of blood T cell repertoires in COVID-19. The method was immunoSEQ multiplex PCR; TCRdb's version includes in-frame clones alone and lacks a portion of them. The data contain about 70,000 clones, 65% to 90% of them singletons. The sample was peripheral blood. These receptors were obtained from a man younger than 45 with COVID-19, enrolled during active disease. CDR3s include the opening cysteine and the closing phenylalanine or tryptophan. Size is stated for part of the rows, as once, few or many counts, or as a class when the clone is expanded.

j_gene,v_gene,abundance,CDR3aa
TRBJ1-6,TRBV4-2,-,CASSRGPGQGESPLHF
TRBJ2-3,TRBV28,once,CASSLRTGATDTQYF
TRBJ1-6,TRBV2,-,CASSPGGGVFPLHF
TRBJ1-4,TRBV4-3,-,CASSQTGLGDEKLFF
TRBJ1-5,TRBV5-6,-,CASSPQRHQPQHF
TRBJ1-4,TRBV19,-,CASSRARGTNEKLFF
TRBJ2-7,TRBV5-1,-,CASSPDSALEQYF
TRBJ1-4,TRBV9,-,CASSSGGTATNEKLFF
TRBJ2-7,TRBV28,-,CASTVGREIPYEQYF
TRBJ2-7,TRBV14,-,CASSLPEEASYEQYF
TRBJ2-3,TRBV6-2/TRBV6-3,-,CASSWDRGTGDTQYF
TRBJ1-1,TRBV11-2,once,CASSLDGGGNTEAFF